The 16 T cell receptor beta chains below come from one sample, sequenced in a study of spatial heterogeneity in lung cancer. Study results and caveats: Within tumors, counts of expanded alpha and beta TCRs tracked tumor mutation counts.

TCRdb processed the 5' RACE reads anew with MiXCR; each CDR3 protein has one entry. The sample records 2,000 to 3,000 distinct CDR3 sequences, around 15% being singletons. Their cognate antigens are unknown. Time point: sample taken at primary tumor resection. The starting material was lung tumor tissue, obtained at surgery. The receptors stem from a male donor with early-stage non-small cell lung cancer.

This clonotype is termed medium-sized. The chain joins TRBV7-3 to TRBJ1-2; TRBD1 matches 9 bases. The V gene end was trimmed by 4 bases and the J gene end by 7 bases; junction bases not matched to a gene: 4. Germline V lookup: CDR1 SGHTA, CDR2 FQGTGA. The CDR3 is 13 amino acids. The CDR3 reads CASSYDRGIGYTF. CDR3 nucleotides: TGTGCCAGCAGCTACGACAGGGGGATTGGCTACACCTTC.

By share, this clonotype ranks as medium-sized. The V and J genes are TRBV5-4 and TRBJ1-1; 7 nucleotides match TRBD1. This CDR3 contains 14 residues. The ends lost 4 bases at V and 3 bases at J; junction bases unmatched: 6. Per germline, CDR1 SGHNT and CDR2 YYREEE (reference sequence). CDR3 sequence (DNA): TGTGCCAGCAGCCGGAACAGGGGAGACACTGAAGCTTTCTTT. It specifies CASSRNRGDTEAFF.

By proportion, this clonotype is medium-sized. The chain couples TRBV29-1 to TRBJ2-5, with 7 bases fitting TRBD2. Unmatched junction bases numbered 7, after V lost 2 bases and J lost 1 base. Germline values: CDR1 SQVTM, CDR2 ANQGSEA. This CDR3 region has 15 residues. The CDR3 is CSVEKERDLQETQYF. CDR3 sequence (DNA): TGCAGCGTTGAAAAGGAGCGGGACCTCCAAGAGACCCAGTACTTC.

Relative to its sample, this clonotype is medium-sized. This chain connects TRBV28 to TRBJ1-5; D may be TRBD1 (5 bases). V was cut by 6 bases and J by 9 bases, with 12 bases left in between. Germline CDR1 MDHEN, CDR2 SYDVKM. The CDR3 consists of 12 residues. The DNA of the CDR3 is TGTGCCAGCAGCCCCCCGAGGGGGCCCCAGCATTTT. As protein: CASSPPRGPQHF.

CDR3 nucleotide sequence: TGTGCCAGCAGCTCTCATCTGGGACAGGGCGGCACAGATACGCAGTATTTT. The encoded protein is CASSSHLGQGGTDTQYF. This chain links TRBV7-3 with TRBJ2-3; the match to TRBD1 covers 9 bases. V dropped 4 bases and J dropped 1; count of bases not matched to a gene: 9. The germline V gene has CDR1 SGHTA and CDR2 FQGTGA. The CDR3 extends over 17 amino acids.

The V gene is TRBV2, the J gene TRBJ1-6; TRBD1 aligns across 7 bases. The ends lost 6 bases at V and 9 bases at J; junction bases unmatched: 11. The V gene's germline CDR1 is SNHLY and CDR2 FYNNEI. The CDR3 has 15 residues. The CDR3 loop is CASRDPEGGFSPLHF. In DNA form, the CDR3 reads TGTGCCAGCAGAGACCCGGAAGGGGGCTTTTCACCCCTCCACTTT.

As regards this clonotype: This is likely a read error, given that the CDR3 carries no conserved phenylalanine or tryptophan at its end. The chain recombines TRBV6-5 with TRBJ2-3; possibly TRBD2 for D (6 bases). V was pared by 2 bases and J by 4 bases, with 19 bases between. The CDR3 runs to 17 residues. CDR1 is MNHEY and CDR2 is SVGAGI in the germline V gene. The CDR3 loop is CASSYQNPGLSPDTQYL. CDR3 nucleotide sequence: TGTGCCAGCAGTTACCAAAATCCGGGACTTTCCCCAGATACGCAGTATTTG.

The rearrangement joins TRBV3-1 to TRBJ2-2; D is undetermined. Germline CDR1 and CDR2: LGHDT and YNNKEL (reference sequence). This CDR3 contains 12 residues. V dropped 3 bases and J dropped 5 bases, with 4 bases sitting between them. CDR3 in DNA: TGTGCCAGCAGCCATTGGACCGGGGAGCTGTTTTTT. Translated, it gives CASSHWTGELFF.

At least ten counts were recorded for this clonotype. The CDR3: CASSSPGGAKSYEQYF. CDR3 in DNA: TGTGCCAGCAGCTCCCCTGGAGGGGCCAAATCCTACGAGCAGTACTTC. The gene calls are TRBV14 and TRBJ2-7; the D gene is possibly TRBD2 (6 bases). With 5 bases removed from V and 1 base from J, the gap between germline ends came to 18 bases. Germline CDR1 is SGHDN and CDR2 is FVKESK. The CDR3 spans 16 residues.

The chain employs TRBV2 and TRBJ2-7; D unclear. CDR1 and CDR2 from the germline V gene are SNHLY and FYNNEI. Deletions cut 2 bases from V and 0 bases from J, with 11 bases between. There are 15 residues in the CDR3. The DNA for the CDR3 is TGTGCCAGCAGTGAATTGGTTTCTTCCTCCTACGAGCAGTACTTC. This sequence encodes CASSELVSSSYEQYF.

The chain links TRBV10-3 to TRBJ2-7, with 10 bases identical to TRBD1. Germline V gene lookup returns CDR1 ENHRY and CDR2 SYGVKD. J lost 5 bases, V lost 7 bases, and 5 bases had no gene match. The CDR3 has 13 amino acids. The CDR3 is CAINDRGPDEQYF. CDR3 DNA sequence: TGTGCCATCAATGACAGGGGGCCCGACGAGCAGTACTTC.

This clonotype has ten or more counts. The chain recombines TRBV15 with TRBJ2-7; TRBD1 might be the D (7 bases). The CDR3 covers 17 residues. Per germline, CDR1 LNHNV and CDR2 YYDKDF (reference sequence). Trimming took off 3 bases at V and 0 bases at J, with 18 bases between the two ends. The CDR3 bases are TGTGCCACCAGCAGGGGGGCGGAGGGGGCCTTCTCCTACGAGCAGTACTTC. It yields the protein CATSRGAEGAFSYEQYF.

This clonotype qualifies as medium-sized. The rearrangement joins TRBV6-2 or TRBV6-3 to TRBJ2-1; the D is unclear. With 6 bases removed from V and 7 bases from J, the gap between germline ends came to 16 bases. This CDR3 has 14 residues. Germline CDR1 is MNHEY and CDR2 is SVGEGT. CDR3 residues: CASRTDISRNEQFF. The CDR3 DNA reads as TGTGCCAGCAGAACCGATATAAGTCGGAATGAGCAGTTCTTC.

Sample share makes this clonotype medium-sized. The rearrangement joins TRBV6-2 or TRBV6-3 to TRBJ1-2; 9 nucleotides agree with TRBD1. The CDR3 runs 13 residues. Germline V gene sequence: CDR1 MNHEY, CDR2 SVGEGT. V lost 6 bases, J lost 7 bases, and 6 bases stayed unmatched. This chain's CDR3 is CASRYGTGFGYTF. The CDR3, as DNA: TGTGCCAGCAGATACGGGACAGGGTTTGGCTACACCTTC.

This clonotype rates as medium-sized. This chain's CDR3 is CASSSKTSGGVKTQYF. The CDR3 DNA sequence: TGTGCCAGCAGTTCAAAGACTAGCGGGGGGGTGAAGACCCAGTACTTC. J is TRBJ2-5 and V is TRBV2; TRBD2 matches 14 bases. V shed 5 bases and J 6 bases; nucleotides not matched to a gene: 8. This CDR3 contains 16 residues. CDR1 and CDR2 (germline): SNHLY, FYNNEI.

The chain links TRBV5-8 to TRBJ2-2; 7 bases line up with TRBD1. This CDR3 is 16 amino acids long. J gave up 0 bases and V 4 bases, and 6 bases lay outside the gene matches. Germline V gene data show CDR1 as SGHTS and CDR2 as YDEGEE. In DNA, the CDR3 is TGTGCCAGCAGCCGGGGACAGACTTCGAACACCGGGGAGCTGTTTTTT. Translation gives CASSRGQTSNTGELFF.